These T cell receptor beta chains were read from a single sample in a study of cytomegalovirus exposure and HLA in healthy donors. The method was immunoSEQ multiplex PCR; TCRdb's version includes in-frame clones alone and lacks a portion of them. This table has roughly 140,000 clones, about 82% appearing once. Specimen: PBMCs. The receptors shown here come from a man aged 25-40 years in good health and CMV-seronegative. Both conserved end residues are part of each CDR3. D genes are given only for firm matches. Clone size is not always given. Where it is, it says once, few, many or a class for expanded clones.

j_call v_call d_call clone_size cdr3_length cdr3_nt cdr3_aa
TRBJ2-1 TRBV6-1 TRBD2 . 14 TGTGCCAGCAGTCCTACGCGGGGGGGGGAAGAGCAGTTCTTC CASSPTRGGEEQFF
TRBJ2-1 TRBV2 TRBD2 few 16 TGTGCCAGCAGCGGGGGGGGTAGCGGGAGGAATAATGAGCAGTTCTTC CASSGGGSGRNNEQFF
TRBJ2-6 TRBV5-4 . . 14 TGTGCCAGCAGCGTCTTCTCTGGGGCCAACGTCCTGACTTTC CASSVFSGANVLTF
TRBJ2-5 TRBV5-1 TRBD1 . 14 TGCGCCAGCAGCGCAGGGACAGGGGCAGAGACCCAGTACTTC CASSAGTGAETQYF
TRBJ1-1 TRBV6-5 . . 13 TGTGCCAGCAGTTATAACATGAACACTGAAGCTTTCTTT CASSYNMNTEAFF
TRBJ1-5 TRBV6-1 . few 14 TGTGCCAGCAGTGAGATCCTGGAGACGTGGCCCCAGCATTTT CASSEILETWPQHF
TRBJ1-1 TRBV7-2 . . 13 TGTGCCAGCAGCTTAGTTATGAACACTGAAGCTTTCTTT CASSLVMNTEAFF
TRBJ2-1 TRBV5-1 . . 18 TGCGCCAGCAGCTTGACCGGCAGGGGCCCTCCGCCTTACAATGAGCAGTTCTTC CASSLTGRGPPPYNEQFF
TRBJ1-4 TRBV28 . once 14 TGTGCCAGCAGTCCGACAGATTTTAATGAAAAACTGTTTTTT CASSPTDFNEKLFF
TRBJ1-2 TRBV5-4 . . 15 TGTGCCAGCAGCGCGGGGGCAGGCCTTAACTATGGCTACACCTTC CASSAGAGLNYGYTF
TRBJ2-3 TRBV29-1 . . 15 TGCAGCGTTGGAAGCCTCGCCTATCGCACAGATACGCAGTATTTT CSVGSLAYRTDTQYF
TRBJ1-1 TRBV4-1 TRBD1 . 15 TGCGCCAGCAGCCAAGGGGTGGGACAGCACACTGAAGCTTTCTTT CASSQGVGQHTEAFF
TRBJ2-7 TRBV11-3 TRBD1 once 15 TGTGCCAGCAGCTTAGATGGGACAGGGGGTTACGAGCAGTACTTC CASSLDGTGGYEQYF
TRBJ1-2 TRBV9 . . 14 TGTGCCAGCAGCGTAGCTACGACAGCCTATGGCTACACCTTC CASSVATTAYGYTF
TRBJ2-7 TRBV30 TRBD1 once 12 TGTGCCTGTGGGACAGGGGGTTACGAGCAGTACTTC CACGTGGYEQYF
TRBJ1-3 TRBV5-4 TRBD1 . 16 TGTGCCAGCAGCTTCGGTACAGGGGACGCTGGAAACACCATATATTTT CASSFGTGDAGNTIYF
TRBJ2-7 TRBV2 TRBD2 . 15 TGTGCCAGCAGTGAAAGTCTAGCGGGAGCTGACGAGCAGTACTTC CASSESLAGADEQYF
TRBJ1-1 TRBV7-9 TRBD1 . 15 TGTGCCAGCAGCTTAGCGGGGACAGGGCAGACTGAAGCTTTCTTT CASSLAGTGQTEAFF
TRBJ1-1 TRBV14 TRBD1 . 14 TGTGCCAGCAGCCATGAGACAGGGGGCTGGCGAGCTTTCTTT CASSHETGGWRAFF
TRBJ2-4 TRBV7-9 TRBD1 . 14 TGTGCCAGCAGCAACCGGGACAGGGAGGACATTCAGTACTTC CASSNRDREDIQYF
TRBJ2-6 TRBV10-3 . . 14 TGTGCCATCAGTGAGCTGGAGCCCGGCACAGTCCTGACTTTC CAISELEPGTVLTF
TRBJ2-7 TRBV5-1 TRBD1 . 14 TGCGCCAGCAGCTTGGCAACAGGGGTTTACGAGCAGTACTTC CASSLATGVYEQYF
TRBJ2-2 TRBV7-2 TRBD2 . 16 TGTGCCAGCAGCTTAGTCGGGGGGGGTGTAACCGGGGAGCTGTTTTTT CASSLVGGGVTGELFF
TRBJ1-5 TRBV19 . . 13 TGTGCCAGTAGTATAGTGGAGAACCAGCCCCAGAATTTT CASSIVENQPQNF
TRBJ1-3 TRBV2 . . 15 TGTGCCAGCAGTGAATTCTCTTTCTCTGGAAACACCATATATTTT CASSEFSFSGNTIYF
TRBJ2-7 TRBV4-2 TRBD1 . 15 TGTGCCAGCAGCCAATCAGGGCAGGGGGCCTACGAGCAGTACTTC CASSQSGQGAYEQYF
TRBJ1-1 TRBV7-9 TRBD1 few 15 TGTGCCAGCAGCGTAAGACAGGGGTTGAACACTGAAGCTTTCTTT CASSVRQGLNTEAFF
TRBJ1-1 TRBV28 . . 15 TGTGCCAGCAGTCCTCCTAGGGGATGGGACACTGAAGCTTTCTTT CASSPPRGWDTEAFF
TRBJ1-2 TRBV28 . . 16 TGTGCCAGCAGTCTTACCGGGACTGCAGCTAACTATGGCTACACCTTC CASSLTGTAANYGYTF
TRBJ2-5 TRBV5-1 TRBD2 once 15 TGCGCCAGCAGCTTGTATAGCGGGGCCCAAGGGACCCAGTACTTC CASSLYSGAQGTQYF
TRBJ2-3 TRBV6-5 . . 12 TGTGCCAGCAGTGCCATAGAGGATACGCAGTATTTT CASSAIEDTQYF
TRBJ1-1 TRBV5-6 . . 14 TGTGCCAGCAGCCCCGCCCCCGGGGGGACTGAAGCTTTCTTT CASSPAPGGTEAFF
TRBJ2-7 TRBV19 . . 14 TGTGCCAGTAGTATCGACAGCCGTACCTACGAGCAGTACTTC CASSIDSRTYEQYF
TRBJ1-1 TRBV4-2 TRBD1 . 15 TGTGCCACAGGACAGGGTAGTTTTATGAACACTGAAGCTTTCTTT CATGQGSFMNTEAFF
TRBJ2-1 TRBV6-4 TRBD2 . 16 TGTGCCAGCAGTGACTCCCTAGCGGGGGACCACAATGAGCAGTTCTTC CASSDSLAGDHNEQFF
TRBJ2-3 TRBV6-5 . . 12 TGCGGCGCCGGGACTGGTTATCTTCCGCAGTATTTT CGAGTGYLPQYF
TRBJ2-3 TRBV4-1 TRBD2 . 18 TGCGCCAGCAGCCAAAGGTTAGCGGGAGGATCTAGCACAGATACGCAGTATTTT CASSQRLAGGSSTDTQYF
TRBJ1-6 TRBV7-8 TRBD1 . 16 TGTGCCAGCAGCTCACGCCAACAGGGGGCAAGGTCACCCCTCCACTTT CASSSRQQGARSPLHF
TRBJ2-1 TRBV6-4 TRBD1 many 16 TGTGCCAGCAGTGACTCTGCCGGGACAGGGGGCAATGAGCAGTTCTTC CASSDSAGTGGNEQFF
TRBJ1-5 TRBV28 TRBD1 . 15 TGTGCCAGCAGTCCCCGGGACAGGGCTTCCCCGCCCCAGCATTTT CASSPRDRASPPQHF
TRBJ1-2 TRBV6-5 TRBD1 . 13 TGTGCCAGCTCGAGATCGGGACAGGGTGGCTACCCCTTC CASSRSGQGGYPF
TRBJ2-2 TRBV2 TRBD2 . 16 TGTGCCAGCAGTGACAGCGGGGCCTTAGTGACCGGGGAGCTGTTTTTT CASSDSGALVTGELFF
TRBJ1-2 TRBV10-1 . . 14 TGCGCCAGCAGTGAGTCGGGACACCGCTATGGCTACACCTTC CASSESGHRYGYTF
TRBJ2-3 TRBV11-1 . . 13 TGTGCCAGCAGCCCCCCAGGGGAATTTACGCAGTATTTT CASSPPGEFTQYF
TRBJ2-7 TRBV29-1 . . 12 TGCAGCGTTGAACTAGTCCGTGACGAGCAGTACTTC CSVELVRDEQYF
TRBJ2-4 TRBV6-1 TRBD1 . 15 TGTGCCAGCAGTCAGACAGGGGGGGCCAAAAACATTCAGTACTTC CASSQTGGAKNIQYF
TRBJ1-6 TRBV5-1 . few 14 TGCGCCAGTCGACAGTACTCTTATAATTCACCCCTCCACTTT CASRQYSYNSPLHF
TRBJ1-4 TRBV5-1 . . 14 TGCGCCAGCAGCTTGGAACAGGAAGGCGAAAAACTGTTTTTT CASSLEQEGEKLFF